These 10 T cell receptor beta chains originate from one sample sequenced in a study of blood T cell repertoires in COVID-19. TCRdb's copy holds only in-frame clones and misses some; the assay was immunoSEQ multiplex PCR. The table lists 85,000 to 110,000 clones, 85% to 90% of them singletons. The sample consisted of peripheral blood. These TCRs come from a human donor in a cohort sampled during active COVID-19.

This clone has a single count. The chain joins TRBV27 to TRBJ2-7; D possibly corresponds to TRBD2 (7 bases). This CDR3 comprises 14 residues. V was shortened by 3 bases and J by 5 bases, with 14 bases between the two germline ends. CDR1 MNHEY and CDR2 SMNVEV come from the germline V gene (reference sequence). CDR3 bases: TGTGCCAGCAGTTTTGACGGGGGGCTAGACGAGCAGTACTTC. It encodes CASSFDGGLDEQYF.

A remark on this clone: This same CDR3 is encoded by further DNA sequences in the sample. The chain employs TRBV19 and TRBJ2-7, with D possibly TRBD2 on 5 matching bases. The CDR3 spans 13 residues. The V end lost 3 bases, the J end lost 2 bases, and 8 bases lay between the germline ends. Germline CDR1 reads LNHDA; CDR2 reads SQIVND (reference sequence). CDR3 sequence: CASSIRTAYEQYF. Written as DNA, the CDR3 is TGTGCCAGTAGTATCCGGACTGCCTACGAGCAGTACTTC.

The chain carries TRBV5-1 and TRBJ2-3, with TRBD2 matching 10 bases. The CDR3 runs 17 residues. The J segment lost 3 bases and the V segment lost 0 bases, leaving 7 bases of the junction unmatched. Germline values: CDR1 SGHRS, CDR2 YFSETQ. CDR3 DNA sequence: TGCGCCAGCAGCTTGGCCCTGACTAGCGGGTCAACAGATACGCAGTATTTT. Its translation: CASSLALTSGSTDTQYF.

This clone was seen a few times. The V and J genes are TRBV7-9 and TRBJ1-2; TRBD1 aligns across 12 bases. The CDR3 is 14 amino acids. Trimming removed 5 bases from V and 11 bases from J; junction bases left unmatched: 9. The germline V gene has CDR1 SEHNR and CDR2 FQNEAQ (reference sequence). The DNA for the CDR3 is TGTGCCAGCAGCCTTGCGGGACAGGGGGCAGGATACACCTTC. It yields the protein CASSLAGQGAGYTF.

This sequence joins TRBV6-2 or TRBV6-3 and TRBJ2-1; possibly TRBD2 for D (6 bases). Germline CDR1 MNHEY, CDR2 SVGEGT. CDR3 length equals 17 residues. V dropped 2 bases and J dropped 2 bases, with 16 bases sitting between them. Here the CDR3 reads CASSYPPGLSTYNEQFF. CDR3 in DNA: TGTGCCAGCAGTTACCCCCCGGGACTGTCCACCTACAATGAGCAGTTCTTC.

The chain uses TRBV4-1 and TRBJ1-1, with 7 bases that match TRBD1. The CDR3 consists of 13 residues. The germline CDR1 and CDR2 sequences are MGHRA and YSYEKL. J lost 7 bases, V lost 5 bases, and 7 bases had no gene match. The CDR3 DNA follows: TGCGCCAGCAGCACCCGACAGGGAGGTGAAGCTTTCTTT. Protein: CASSTRQGGEAFF.

This clone is a singleton in its sample. The rearrangement joins TRBV6-1 to TRBJ1-2; 8 bases are shared with TRBD1. V lost 2 bases to trimming and J lost 2 bases; unmatched junction nucleotides: 10. The V gene's germline CDR1 is MNHNS and CDR2 SASEGT. CDR3 length equals 17 residues. This CDR3 is CASSEWGRQGANYGYTF. CDR3 nucleotide sequence: TGTGCCAGCAGTGAATGGGGTAGGCAGGGGGCGAACTATGGCTACACCTTC.

The CDR3 loop reads CASSQGGLSYNEQFF. The CDR3, as DNA: TGTGCCAGCAGCCAGGGGGGACTTTCCTACAATGAGCAGTTCTTC. The chain combines TRBV14 with TRBJ2-1; TRBD2 is a possible D gene (6 bases). Trimming pared 3 bases from V and 1 base from J, leaving 10 bases between. The CDR3 runs to 15 residues. Germline V gives CDR1 SGHDN, CDR2 FVKESK.

This clone appeared once. This sequence joins TRBV5-1 and TRBJ1-3; D might be TRBD1 (6 bases). The V end was cut by 0 bases, the J end by 0 bases, with 10 bases between. Germline V gene lookup returns CDR1 SGHRS and CDR2 YFSETQ. The CDR3 is 16 residues long. The CDR3 protein is CASSLEGHSSGNTIYF. The DNA of the CDR3 is TGCGCCAGCAGCTTGGAGGGACATTCCTCTGGAAACACCATATATTTT.

V is TRBV7-8 and J is TRBJ2-7; possible D gene TRBD1, 6 bases. CDR3 size: 15 residues. Germline CDR1 and CDR2: SGHVS and FQNEAQ. The V and J ends lost 5 bases and 2 bases respectively, with 16 bases between them. CDR3 nucleotide sequence: TGTGCCAGCAGCCCCCAGGGGTCCATACCCTACGAGCAGTACTTC. This sequence encodes CASSPQGSIPYEQYF.